These 3 T cell receptor beta chains came from one sample sequenced in a study of siplizumab effects on memory and regulatory T cells. Using immunoSEQ multiplex PCR, the repertoire was profiled, and TCRdb retains in-frame clones only, with some absent. The sample comprises around 110,000 clones, around 94% of which are singletons, and roughly 1.5% rests with the top ten. Sequenced input: non-Treg CD4+ T cells sorted from blood. The origin of the receptors is a human donor in good health.

The chain employs TRBV18 and TRBJ2-1; a possible D gene is TRBD1 (5 bases). Deletions cut 3 bases from V and 6 bases from J, with 12 bases between. Germline V gene lookup returns CDR1 KGHSH and CDR2 LQKENI. The CDR3 runs 14 residues. Here the CDR3 reads CASSPSDRLNEQFF. DNA for the CDR3: TGTGCCAGCTCACCCTCCGACAGACTCAATGAGCAGTTCTTC.

This chain joins TRBV19 and TRBJ1-6, with 8 bases identical to TRBD1. Germline values: CDR1 LNHDA, CDR2 SQIVND (reference sequence). J gave up 5 bases and V 5 bases, and 2 bases lay outside the gene matches. The CDR3 sequence is 14 residues long. In nucleotides, the CDR3 is TGTGCCAGTAGTTTGGACAGGGATAATTCACCCCTCCACTTT. It translates to CASSLDRDNSPLHF.

The rearrangement uses TRBV4-1 and TRBJ2-3; D call uncertain. The CDR3 has 15 residues. The germline CDR1 and CDR2 sequences are MGHRA and YSYEKL. Between the trimmed V and J ends, which lost 2 bases and 1 base, there was a span of 10 bases. The CDR3 DNA reads as TGCGCCAGCAGCCAACAACCCTGGGGCACAGATACGCAGTATTTT. Its translation: CASSQQPWGTDTQYF.